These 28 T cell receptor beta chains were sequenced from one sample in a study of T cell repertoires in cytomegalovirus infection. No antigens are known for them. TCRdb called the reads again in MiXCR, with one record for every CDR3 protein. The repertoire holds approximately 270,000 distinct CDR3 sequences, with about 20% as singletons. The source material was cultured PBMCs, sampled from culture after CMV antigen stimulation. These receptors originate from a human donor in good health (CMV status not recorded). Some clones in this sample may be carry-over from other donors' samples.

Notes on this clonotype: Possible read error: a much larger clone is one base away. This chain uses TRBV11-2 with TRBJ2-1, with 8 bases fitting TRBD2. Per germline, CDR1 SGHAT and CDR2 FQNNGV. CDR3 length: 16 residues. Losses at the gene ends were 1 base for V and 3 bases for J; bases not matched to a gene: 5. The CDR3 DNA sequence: TGTGCCAGCAGCTTAGTGGCCGGGAGGGACTACAATGAGCAGTTCTTC. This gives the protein CASSLVAGRDYNEQFF.

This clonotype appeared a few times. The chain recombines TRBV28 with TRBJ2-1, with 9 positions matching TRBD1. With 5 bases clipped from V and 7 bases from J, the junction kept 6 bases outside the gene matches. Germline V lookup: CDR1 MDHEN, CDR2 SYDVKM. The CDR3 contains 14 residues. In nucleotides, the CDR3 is TGTGCCAGCAGTGGGACAGGGAAATTAAATGAGCAGTTCTTC. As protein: CASSGTGKLNEQFF.

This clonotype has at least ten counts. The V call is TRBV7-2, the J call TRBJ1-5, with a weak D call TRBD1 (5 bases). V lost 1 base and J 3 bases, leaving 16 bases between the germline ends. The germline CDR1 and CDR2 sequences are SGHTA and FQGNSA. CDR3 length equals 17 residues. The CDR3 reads CASSLDWRDPSNQPQHF. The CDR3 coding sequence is TGTGCCAGCAGCTTAGATTGGCGGGACCCCTCCAATCAGCCCCAGCATTTT.

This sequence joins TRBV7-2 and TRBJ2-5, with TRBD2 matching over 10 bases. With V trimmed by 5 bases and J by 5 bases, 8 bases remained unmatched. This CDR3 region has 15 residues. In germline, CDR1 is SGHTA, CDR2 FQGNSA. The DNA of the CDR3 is TGTGCCAGCAGCGTCCTAGCGGGAGTGAGGGAGACCCAGTACTTC. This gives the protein CASSVLAGVRETQYF.

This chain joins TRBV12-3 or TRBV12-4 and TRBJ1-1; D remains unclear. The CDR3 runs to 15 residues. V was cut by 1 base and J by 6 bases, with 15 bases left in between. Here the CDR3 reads CASSLEWWQAAEAFF. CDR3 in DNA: TGTGCCAGCAGTTTAGAGTGGTGGCAGGCAGCTGAAGCTTTCTTT.

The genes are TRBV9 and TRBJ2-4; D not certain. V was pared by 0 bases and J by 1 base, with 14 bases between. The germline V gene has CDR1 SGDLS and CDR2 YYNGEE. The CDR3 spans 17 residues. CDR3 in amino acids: CASSVAVGLSAKNIQYF. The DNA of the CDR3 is TGTGCCAGCAGCGTAGCGGTCGGATTATCTGCCAAAAACATTCAGTACTTC.

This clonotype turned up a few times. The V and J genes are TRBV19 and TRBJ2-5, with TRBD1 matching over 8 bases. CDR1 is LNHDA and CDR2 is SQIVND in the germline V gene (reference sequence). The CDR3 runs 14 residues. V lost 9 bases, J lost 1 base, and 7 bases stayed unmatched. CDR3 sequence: CASNRGQAQETQYF. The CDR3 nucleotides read TGTGCCAGCAACCGGGGACAGGCCCAAGAGACCCAGTACTTC.

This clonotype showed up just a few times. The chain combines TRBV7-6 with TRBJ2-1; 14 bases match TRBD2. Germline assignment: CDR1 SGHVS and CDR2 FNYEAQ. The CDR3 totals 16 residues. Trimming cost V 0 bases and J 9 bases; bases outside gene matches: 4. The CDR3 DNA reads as TGTGCCAGCAGCTTAGCCGGGACTAGCGGGAGAACTGAGCAGTTCTTC. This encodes CASSLAGTSGRTEQFF.

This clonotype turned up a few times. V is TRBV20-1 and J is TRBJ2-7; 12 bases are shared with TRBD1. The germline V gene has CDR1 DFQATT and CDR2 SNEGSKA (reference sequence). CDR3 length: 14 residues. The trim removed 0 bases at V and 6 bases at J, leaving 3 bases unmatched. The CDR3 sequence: CSARDGTGGLEQYF. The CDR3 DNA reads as TGCAGTGCTAGAGATGGGACAGGGGGCCTCGAGCAGTACTTC.

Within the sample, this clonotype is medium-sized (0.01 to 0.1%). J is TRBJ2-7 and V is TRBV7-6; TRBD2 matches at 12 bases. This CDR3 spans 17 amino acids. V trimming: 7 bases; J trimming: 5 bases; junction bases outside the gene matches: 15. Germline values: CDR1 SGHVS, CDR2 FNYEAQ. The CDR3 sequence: CASTPTPLAGGKNEQYF. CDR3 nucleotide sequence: TGTGCCAGCACCCCGACGCCCCTAGCGGGAGGGAAAAACGAGCAGTACTTC.

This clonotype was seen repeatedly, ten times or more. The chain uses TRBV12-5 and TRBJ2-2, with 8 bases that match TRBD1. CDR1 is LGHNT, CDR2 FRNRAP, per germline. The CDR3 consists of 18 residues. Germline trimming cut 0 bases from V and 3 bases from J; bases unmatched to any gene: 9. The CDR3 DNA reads TGTGCTAGTGGTTTGGTATCCTCAGGGGGCAAGGACACCGGGGAGCTGTTTTTT. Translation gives CASGLVSSGGKDTGELFF. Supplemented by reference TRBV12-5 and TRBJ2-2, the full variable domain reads DARVTQTPRHKVTEMGQEVTMRCQPILGHNTVFWYRQTMMQGLELLAYFRNRAPLDDSGMPKDRFSAEMPDATLATLKIQPSEPRDSAVYFCASGLVSSGGKDTGELFFGEGSRLTVL.

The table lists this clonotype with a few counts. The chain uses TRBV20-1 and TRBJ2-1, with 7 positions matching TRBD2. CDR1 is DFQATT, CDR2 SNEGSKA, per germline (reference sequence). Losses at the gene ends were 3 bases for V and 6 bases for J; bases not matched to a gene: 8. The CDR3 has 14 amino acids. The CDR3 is CSASIWDYSNEQFF. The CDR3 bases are TGCAGTGCTAGTATTTGGGACTACTCCAATGAGCAGTTCTTC.

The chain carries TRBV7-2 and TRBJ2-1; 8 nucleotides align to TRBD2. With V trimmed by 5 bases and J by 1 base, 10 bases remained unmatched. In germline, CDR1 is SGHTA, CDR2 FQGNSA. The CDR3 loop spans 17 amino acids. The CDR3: CASSPRTSFHSYNEQFF. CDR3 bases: TGTGCCAGCAGCCCCAGGACTAGCTTCCATTCCTACAATGAGCAGTTCTTC.

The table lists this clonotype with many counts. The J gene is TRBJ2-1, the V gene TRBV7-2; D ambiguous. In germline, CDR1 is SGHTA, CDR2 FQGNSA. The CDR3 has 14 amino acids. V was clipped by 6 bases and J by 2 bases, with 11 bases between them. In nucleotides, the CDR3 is TGTGCCAGCAGTACACCTGATCCCTACAATGAGCAGTTCTTC. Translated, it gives CASSTPDPYNEQFF.

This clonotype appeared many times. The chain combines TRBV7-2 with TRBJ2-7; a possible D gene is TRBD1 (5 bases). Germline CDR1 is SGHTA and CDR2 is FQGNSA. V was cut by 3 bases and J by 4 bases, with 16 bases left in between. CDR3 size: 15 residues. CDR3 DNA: TGTGCCAGCAGCTTCTCTCAGGGAATGGGGTACGAGCAGTACTTC. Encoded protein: CASSFSQGMGYEQYF.

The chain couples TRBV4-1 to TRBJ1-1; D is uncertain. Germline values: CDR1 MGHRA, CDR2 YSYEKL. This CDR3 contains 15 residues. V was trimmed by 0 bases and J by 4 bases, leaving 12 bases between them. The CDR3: CASSQDPGWSTEAFF. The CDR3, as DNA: TGCGCCAGCAGCCAAGACCCGGGCTGGAGCACTGAAGCTTTCTTT.

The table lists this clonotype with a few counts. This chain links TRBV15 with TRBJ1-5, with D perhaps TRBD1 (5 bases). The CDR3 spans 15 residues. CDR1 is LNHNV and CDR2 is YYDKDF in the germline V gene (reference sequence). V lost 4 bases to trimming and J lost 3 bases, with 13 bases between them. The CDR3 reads CATSNGHSINQPQHF. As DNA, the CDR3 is TGTGCCACCAGCAATGGACATAGCATCAATCAGCCCCAGCATTTT.

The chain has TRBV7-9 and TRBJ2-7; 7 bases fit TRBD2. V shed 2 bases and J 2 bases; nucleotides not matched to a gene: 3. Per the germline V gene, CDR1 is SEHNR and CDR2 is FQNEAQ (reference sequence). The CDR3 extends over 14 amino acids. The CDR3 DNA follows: TGTGCCAGCAGCTTACGGCGGGAGCCCTACGAGCAGTACTTC. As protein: CASSLRREPYEQYF.

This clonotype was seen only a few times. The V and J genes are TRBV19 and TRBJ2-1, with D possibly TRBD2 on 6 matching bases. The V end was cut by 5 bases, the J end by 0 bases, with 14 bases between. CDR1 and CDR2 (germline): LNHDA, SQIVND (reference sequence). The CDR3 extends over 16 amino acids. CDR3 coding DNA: TGTGCCAGTAGTTTCCGGGACTTGGGCTCCTACAATGAGCAGTTCTTC. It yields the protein CASSFRDLGSYNEQFF.

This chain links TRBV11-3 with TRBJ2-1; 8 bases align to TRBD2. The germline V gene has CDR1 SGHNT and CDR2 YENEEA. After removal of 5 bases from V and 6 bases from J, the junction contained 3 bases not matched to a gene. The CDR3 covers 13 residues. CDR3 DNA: TGTGCCAGCAGCCCTAGCGGGTCCAATGAGCAGTTCTTC. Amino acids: CASSPSGSNEQFF.

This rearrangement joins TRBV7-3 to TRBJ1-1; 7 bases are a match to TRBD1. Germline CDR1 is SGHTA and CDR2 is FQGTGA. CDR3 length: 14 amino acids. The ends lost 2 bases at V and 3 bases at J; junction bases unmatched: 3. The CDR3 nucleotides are TGTGCCAGCAGCTTATTGCAGGGGGACACTGAAGCTTTCTTT. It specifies CASSLLQGDTEAFF.

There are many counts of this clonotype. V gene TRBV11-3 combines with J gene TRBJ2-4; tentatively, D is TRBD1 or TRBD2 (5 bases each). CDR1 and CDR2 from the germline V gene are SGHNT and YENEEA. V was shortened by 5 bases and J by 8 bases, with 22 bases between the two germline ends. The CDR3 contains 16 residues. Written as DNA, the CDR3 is TGTGCCAGCAGCCCCCAAGCCGGAAGACAGAGGGACATTCAGTACTTC. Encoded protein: CASSPQAGRQRDIQYF. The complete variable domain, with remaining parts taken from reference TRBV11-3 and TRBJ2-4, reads EAGVVQSPRYKIIEKKQPVAFWCNPISGHNTLYWYLQNLGQGPELLIRYENEEAVDDSQLPKDRFSAERLKGVDSTLKIQPAELGDSAVYLCASSPQAGRQRDIQYFGAGTRLSVL.

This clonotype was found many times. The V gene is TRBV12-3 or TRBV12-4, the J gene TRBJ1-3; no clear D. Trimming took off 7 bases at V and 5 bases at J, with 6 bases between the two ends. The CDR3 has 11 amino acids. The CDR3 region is CASTGRNTIYF. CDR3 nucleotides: TGTGCCAGCACCGGAAGAAACACCATATATTTT.

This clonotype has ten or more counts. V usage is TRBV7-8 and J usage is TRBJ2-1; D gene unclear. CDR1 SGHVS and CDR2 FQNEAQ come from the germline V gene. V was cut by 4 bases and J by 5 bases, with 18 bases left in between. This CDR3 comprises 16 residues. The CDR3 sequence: CASSSLRADSNNEQFF. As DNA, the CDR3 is TGTGCCAGCAGCTCCTTACGGGCAGACTCAAACAATGAGCAGTTCTTC.

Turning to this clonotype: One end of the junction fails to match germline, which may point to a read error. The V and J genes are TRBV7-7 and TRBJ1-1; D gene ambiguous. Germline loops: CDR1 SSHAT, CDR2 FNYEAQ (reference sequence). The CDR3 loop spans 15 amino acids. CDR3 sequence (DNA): TGTGCTAGCAGCCCTGTTTCGGGCGTGAACACTGAAGCTTTCTTT. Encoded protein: CASSPVSGVNTEAFF.

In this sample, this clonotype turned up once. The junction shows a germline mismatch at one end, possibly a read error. The DNA of the CDR3 is TGTGCCAGCAGCCCCCAGGGTAACACCGGGGAGCCGTTTTTT. Protein product: CASSPQGNTGEPFF. The chain recombines TRBV7-2 with TRBJ2-2, with D possibly called TRBD1 or TRBD2 (5 bases each). The CDR3 extends over 14 amino acids. Germline V gene lookup returns CDR1 SGHTA and CDR2 FQGNSA.

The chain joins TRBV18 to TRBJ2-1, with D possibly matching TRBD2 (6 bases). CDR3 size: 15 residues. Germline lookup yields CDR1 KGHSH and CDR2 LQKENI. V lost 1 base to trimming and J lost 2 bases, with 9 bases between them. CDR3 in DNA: TGTGCCAGCTCACCACGGAGGGAAACCTACAATGAGCAGTTCTTC. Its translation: CASSPRRETYNEQFF.

The CDR3 DNA is TGTGCCATCAGTGACGAGGGTCTCCAGGGACGGTACTTC. Protein sequence: CAISDEGLQGRYF. The J gene is TRBJ2-7, the V gene TRBV10-3, with D perhaps given as TRBD1 or TRBD2 (5 bases each). Trimming took 3 bases from V and 12 from J, leaving 18 bases between them. Germline CDR1 ENHRY, CDR2 SYGVKD. The CDR3 sequence is 13 residues long.